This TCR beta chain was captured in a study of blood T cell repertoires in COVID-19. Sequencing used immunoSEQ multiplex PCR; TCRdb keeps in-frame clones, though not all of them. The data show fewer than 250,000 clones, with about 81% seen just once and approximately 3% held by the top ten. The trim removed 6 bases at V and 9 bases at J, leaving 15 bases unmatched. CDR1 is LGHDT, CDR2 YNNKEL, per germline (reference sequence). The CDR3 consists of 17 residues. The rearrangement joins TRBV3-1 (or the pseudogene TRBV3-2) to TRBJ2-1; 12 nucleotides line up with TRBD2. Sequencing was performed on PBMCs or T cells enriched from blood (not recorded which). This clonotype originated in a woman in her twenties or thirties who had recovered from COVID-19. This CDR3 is CASRPLGTSGSGGEQFF. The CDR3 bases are TGTGCCAGCAGACCCCTGGGGACTAGCGGGTCGGGGGGTGAGCAGTTCTTC.